This entry concerns a single T cell receptor beta chain. Assay used: immunoSEQ multiplex PCR; TCRdb lists only in-frame clones, some missing. Among roughly 80,000 clones, 85% to 95% were seen once, and the ten largest hold roughly 0.94%. The data originate from a study of T cell changes during pregnancy in multiple sclerosis. Germline trimming cut 4 bases from V and 7 bases from J; bases unmatched to any gene: 9. The germline CDR1 and CDR2 sequences are KGHSH and LQKENI. This CDR3 is 15 amino acids long. This receptor was obtained from a female donor with multiple sclerosis, enrolled in a pregnancy study. The V gene is TRBV18, the J gene TRBJ1-1, with 10 bases matching TRBD1. The sequencing used peripheral blood, collected in the first trimester of pregnancy. The CDR3 here is CASSRTGTGVGEAFF. CDR3 DNA sequence: TGTGCCAGCTCACGTACCGGGACAGGGGTGGGTGAAGCTTTCTTT.